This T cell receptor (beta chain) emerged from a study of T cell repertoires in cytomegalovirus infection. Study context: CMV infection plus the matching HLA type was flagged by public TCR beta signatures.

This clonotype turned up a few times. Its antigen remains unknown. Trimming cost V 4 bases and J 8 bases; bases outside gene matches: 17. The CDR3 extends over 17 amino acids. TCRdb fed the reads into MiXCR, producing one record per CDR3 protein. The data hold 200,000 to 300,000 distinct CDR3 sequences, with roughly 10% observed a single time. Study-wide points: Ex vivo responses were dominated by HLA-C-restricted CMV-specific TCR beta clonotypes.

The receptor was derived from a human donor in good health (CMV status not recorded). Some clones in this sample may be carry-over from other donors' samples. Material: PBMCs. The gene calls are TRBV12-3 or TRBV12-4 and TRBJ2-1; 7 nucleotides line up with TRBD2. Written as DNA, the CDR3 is TGTGCCAGCAGTTACGGACTAGGACCGCGCTCGGCCGATGAGCAGTTCTTC. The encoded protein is CASSYGLGPRSADEQFF.